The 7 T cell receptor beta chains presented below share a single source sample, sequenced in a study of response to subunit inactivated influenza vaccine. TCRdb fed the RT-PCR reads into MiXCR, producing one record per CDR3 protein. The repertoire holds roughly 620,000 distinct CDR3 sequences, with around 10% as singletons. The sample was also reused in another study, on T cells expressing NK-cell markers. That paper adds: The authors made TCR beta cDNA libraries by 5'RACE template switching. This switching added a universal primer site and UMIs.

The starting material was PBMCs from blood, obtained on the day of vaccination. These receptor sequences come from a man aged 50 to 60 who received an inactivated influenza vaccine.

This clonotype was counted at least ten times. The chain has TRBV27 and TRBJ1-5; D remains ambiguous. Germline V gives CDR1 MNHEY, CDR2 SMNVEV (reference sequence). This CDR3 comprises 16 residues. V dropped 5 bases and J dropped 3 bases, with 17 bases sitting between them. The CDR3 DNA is TGTGCCAGCAGTCCCACCCTCGGGCGGGCCAATCAGCCCCAGCATTTT. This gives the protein CASSPTLGRANQPQHF.

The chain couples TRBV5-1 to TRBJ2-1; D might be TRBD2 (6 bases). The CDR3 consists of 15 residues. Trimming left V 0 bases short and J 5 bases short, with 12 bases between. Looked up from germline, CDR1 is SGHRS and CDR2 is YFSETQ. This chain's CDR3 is CASSLALARDNEQFF. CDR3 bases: TGCGCCAGCAGCTTGGCACTAGCCCGAGACAATGAGCAGTTCTTC.

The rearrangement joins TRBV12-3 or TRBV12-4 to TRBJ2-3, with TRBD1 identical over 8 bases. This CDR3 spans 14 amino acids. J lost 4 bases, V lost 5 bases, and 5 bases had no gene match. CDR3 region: CASSPQGASDTQYF. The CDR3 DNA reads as TGTGCCAGCAGTCCCCAGGGGGCTTCAGATACGCAGTATTTT.

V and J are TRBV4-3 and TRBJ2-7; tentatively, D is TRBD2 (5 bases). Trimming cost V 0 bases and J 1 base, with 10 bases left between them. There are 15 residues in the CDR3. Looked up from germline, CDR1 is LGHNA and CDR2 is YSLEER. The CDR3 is CASSQESGISYEQYF. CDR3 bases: TGCGCCAGCAGCCAAGAATCGGGGATATCCTACGAGCAGTACTTC.

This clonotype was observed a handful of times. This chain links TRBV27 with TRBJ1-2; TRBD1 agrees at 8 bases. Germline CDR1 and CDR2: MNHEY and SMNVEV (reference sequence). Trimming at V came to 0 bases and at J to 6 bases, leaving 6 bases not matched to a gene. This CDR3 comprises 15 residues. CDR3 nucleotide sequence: TGTGCCAGCAGTTTATCCCGGACAGGGCGGGATGGCTACACCTTC. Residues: CASSLSRTGRDGYTF.

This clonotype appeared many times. The CDR3, as DNA: TGTGCCACCAGCAGAGTGGGGAGGGGAGAGACCCAGTACTTC. It specifies CATSRVGRGETQYF. This chain joins TRBV15 and TRBJ2-5; 7 bases are a match to TRBD2. V dropped 1 base and J dropped 4; count of bases not matched to a gene: 3. The CDR3 has 14 amino acids. Germline V lookup: CDR1 LNHNV, CDR2 YYDKDF (reference sequence).

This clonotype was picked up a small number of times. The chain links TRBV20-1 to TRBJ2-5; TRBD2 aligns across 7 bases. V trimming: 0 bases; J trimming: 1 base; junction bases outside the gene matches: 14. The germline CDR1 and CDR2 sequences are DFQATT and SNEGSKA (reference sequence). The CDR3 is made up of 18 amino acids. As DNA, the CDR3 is TGCAGTGCTAGAGATCCCCCGCAAAGCGGGGACCTCCAAGAGACCCAGTACTTC. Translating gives CSARDPPQSGDLQETQYF.